A selection of T cell receptor beta chains follows, all from one sample in a study of T cells in Graves' hyperthyroidism and ophthalmopathy. TCRdb independently ran MiXCR on the multiplex PCR reads; one entry per CDR3 protein. The sample yields more than 500,000 distinct CDR3 sequences, 16% seen once. Sample: blood. The receptors were gathered from a young woman with Graves' hyperthyroidism. Both conserved end residues are part of each CDR3. A D gene is named only where the DNA matches it firmly. Expanded clones are given a class, and other clones once, few, many or no size at all.

TRBV7-2	-	TRBJ2-7	few	CASSLLGLPAYEQYF	TGTGCCAGCAGCTTATTGGGTCTTCCCGCCTACGAGCAGTACTTC
TRBV6-1	TRBD2	TRBJ2-1	-	CASSALGGRSHEQFF	TGTGCCAGCAGTGCCCTCGGGGGGAGGAGCCATGAGCAGTTCTTC
TRBV5-4	-	TRBJ2-1	-	CASSGGSGEQFF	TGTGCCAGCAGCGGAGGAAGCGGTGAGCAGTTCTTC
TRBV20-1	-	TRBJ1-2	-	CSASAVMGYGYTF	TGCAGTGCTAGTGCGGTGATGGGCTATGGCTACACCTTC
TRBV27	-	TRBJ2-7	many	CASSTGIASYEQYF	TGTGCCAGCAGTACAGGGATAGCGTCCTACGAGCAGTACTTC
TRBV28	TRBD1	TRBJ1-1	-	CASRPGQVPEAFF	TGTGCCAGCAGACCGGGACAGGTCCCTGAAGCTTTCTTT
TRBV7-9	-	TRBJ2-5	-	CASRWAGGGRGTQYF	TGTGCCAGCAGATGGGCAGGGGGCGGGAGGGGGACCCAGTACTTC
TRBV6-2/TRBV6-3	TRBD2	TRBJ2-1	-	CASSIRSGLINNEQFF	TGTGCCAGCAGTATCCGGTCGGGACTAATTAACAATGAGCAGTTCTTC
TRBV18	-	TRBJ1-4	-	CASSPIGGGGEKLFF	TGTGCCAGCTCACCAATCGGGGGAGGAGGTGAAAAACTGTTTTTT
TRBV10-3	-	TRBJ1-1	few	CAISENGMNTEAFF	TGTGCCATCAGTGAGAATGGGATGAACACTGAAGCTTTCTTT
TRBV7-8	TRBD1	TRBJ1-4	few	CASSKGTATNEKLFF	TGTGCCAGCAGCAAGGGGACAGCAACTAATGAAAAACTGTTTTTT
TRBV28	TRBD1	TRBJ2-7	many	CASRTRDRGTLSSYEQYF	TGTGCCAGCAGAACCCGGGACAGGGGGACGTTGAGCTCCTACGAGCAGTACTTC
TRBV11-3	TRBD2	TRBJ2-3	many	CASSTLLAGKLTDTQYF	TGTGCCAGCAGCACCCTACTAGCGGGAAAGCTAACAGATACGCAGTATTTT
TRBV7-2	-	TRBJ2-1	few	CASSIPLSSYNEQFF	TGTGCCAGCAGCATTCCACTCTCCTCCTACAATGAGCAGTTCTTC
TRBV20-1	-	TRBJ2-7	-	CSARDEQKGSYEQYF	TGCAGTGCTAGAGATGAGCAGAAAGGCTCCTACGAGCAGTACTTC
TRBV7-3	-	TRBJ2-1	many	CASSGTILPYYNEQFF	TGTGCCAGCAGCGGAACGATACTTCCCTACTACAATGAGCAGTTCTTC
TRBV12-3/TRBV12-4	-	TRBJ1-2	many	CASNGGGGGGYTF	TGTGCCAGCAATGGAGGGGGAGGTGGTGGCTACACCTTC
TRBV7-9	-	TRBJ2-1	many	CASSRLMGEWNNEQFF	TGTGCCAGCAGCCGTCTTATGGGGGAATGGAACAATGAGCAGTTCTTC
TRBV30	TRBD2	TRBJ2-1	many	CASGLAGVRGEQFF	TGTGCCAGCGGACTAGCGGGAGTTAGAGGTGAGCAGTTCTTC
TRBV30	TRBD1	TRBJ2-2	few	CAWSVLRGRTGELFF	TGTGCCTGGAGTGTACTCAGGGGGCGAACCGGGGAGCTGTTTTTT
TRBV10-3	TRBD1	TRBJ2-7	many	CAISPRDSYEQYF	TGTGCCATCAGTCCCCGGGACAGCTACGAGCAGTACTTC
TRBV19	-	TRBJ2-1	few	CASNLGSSYNEQFF	TGTGCCAGTAATCTCGGCAGTTCCTACAATGAGCAGTTCTTC
TRBV6-1	-	TRBJ2-3	many	CASSTYRRTDTQYF	TGTGCCAGCAGTACCTACAGGAGAACAGATACGCAGTATTTT
TRBV6-1	TRBD1	TRBJ2-1	-	CASRADREGYNEQFF	TGTGCCAGCAGGGCCGACAGGGAAGGATACAATGAGCAGTTCTTC
TRBV6-1	-	TRBJ1-5	few	CASSERTLSNQPQHF	TGTGCCAGCAGTGAAAGAACCCTGAGCAATCAGCCCCAGCATTTT
TRBV27	TRBD2	TRBJ2-4	-	CASSLAGGTKNIQYF	TGTGCCAGCAGTCTAGCGGGAGGGACCAAAAACATTCAGTACTTC
TRBV9	TRBD1	TRBJ1-4	-	CASSDSGTDNEKLFF	TGTGCCAGCAGCGATTCCGGGACAGACAATGAAAAACTGTTTTTT
TRBV20-1	-	TRBJ2-7	many	CSARDPAENYYEQYF	TGCAGTGCTAGAGACCCAGCGGAGAACTATTACGAGCAGTACTTC
TRBV7-3	TRBD1	TRBJ1-1	-	CASSVTWTGTGAEAFF	TGTGCCAGCAGCGTAACATGGACAGGGACAGGGGCTGAAGCTTTCTTT
TRBV5-6	TRBD1	TRBJ1-6	-	CASRRQGNSPLHF	TGTGCCAGCAGAAGACAGGGTAATTCACCCCTCCACTTT
TRBV28	TRBD1	TRBJ2-6	few	CASRTGPGANVLTF	TGTGCCAGCAGGACAGGGCCCGGGGCCAACGTCCTGACTTTC
TRBV5-1	-	TRBJ2-3	-	CASSLGGDAQYF	TGCGCCAGCAGCTTGGGGGGGGATGCGCAGTATTTT
TRBV6-2/TRBV6-3	-	TRBJ2-1	many	CASSYRREGAYNEQFF	TGTGCCAGCAGTTACCGCCGAGAGGGGGCCTACAATGAGCAGTTCTTC
TRBV3-1	TRBD2	TRBJ2-5	many	CASSLTSGRHQETQYF	TGTGCCAGCAGCTTAACTAGCGGGAGACACCAAGAGACCCAGTACTTC
TRBV29-1	-	TRBJ1-3	-	CSVGRRGSGNTIYF	TGCAGCGTTGGACGGCGGGGCTCTGGAAACACCATATATTTT
TRBV6-1	-	TRBJ1-1	many	CASYTGYPTEAFF	TGTGCCAGCTATACAGGGTACCCCACTGAAGCTTTCTTT
TRBV30	-	TRBJ2-5	-	CAWSGLAEETQYF	TGTGCCTGGAGTGGGTTAGCGGAAGAGACCCAGTACTTC
TRBV30	-	TRBJ1-3	many	CAWGSGFGEYF	TGTGCCTGGGGATCTGGTTTCGGCGAATATTTT
TRBV19	TRBD1	TRBJ2-5	-	CATRQGWGTQYF	TGTGCCACTCGACAGGGGTGGGGGACCCAGTACTTC
TRBV11-3	TRBD2	TRBJ2-3	few	CASSPPRGLAGLYLDTQYF	TGTGCCAGCAGCCCCCCCCGGGGACTAGCGGGGCTTTACCTAGATACGCAGTATTTT
TRBV5-6	-	TRBJ2-6	few	CASSFSPGSGANVLTF	TGTGCCAGCAGCTTTTCTCCCGGCTCTGGGGCCAACGTCCTGACTTTC
TRBV29-1	-	TRBJ2-7	many	CSVLTEYYEQYF	TGCAGCGTTTTAACAGAGTACTACGAGCAGTACTTC
TRBV6-5	TRBD2	TRBJ2-7	few	CASSYSFGGSYEQYF	TGTGCCAGCAGTTACTCTTTTGGCGGGAGCTACGAGCAGTACTTC
TRBV6-2/TRBV6-3	TRBD2	TRBJ2-1	many	CASTPGHLLAGTYNEQFF	TGTGCCAGCACTCCGGGCCATTTACTAGCGGGAACCTACAATGAGCAGTTCTTC
TRBV5-5	-	TRBJ2-1	many	CASSLARAGEQFF	TGTGCCAGCAGCTTGGCAAGGGCGGGTGAGCAGTTCTTC
TRBV6-2/TRBV6-3	TRBD1	TRBJ2-5	-	CASSGYDRGIYF	TGTGCCAGCAGTGGATACGACAGGGGGATATACTTC
TRBV7-2	-	TRBJ1-3	-	CASSLAGRNTIYF	TGTGCCAGCAGCTTGGCCGGGAGAAACACCATATATTTT